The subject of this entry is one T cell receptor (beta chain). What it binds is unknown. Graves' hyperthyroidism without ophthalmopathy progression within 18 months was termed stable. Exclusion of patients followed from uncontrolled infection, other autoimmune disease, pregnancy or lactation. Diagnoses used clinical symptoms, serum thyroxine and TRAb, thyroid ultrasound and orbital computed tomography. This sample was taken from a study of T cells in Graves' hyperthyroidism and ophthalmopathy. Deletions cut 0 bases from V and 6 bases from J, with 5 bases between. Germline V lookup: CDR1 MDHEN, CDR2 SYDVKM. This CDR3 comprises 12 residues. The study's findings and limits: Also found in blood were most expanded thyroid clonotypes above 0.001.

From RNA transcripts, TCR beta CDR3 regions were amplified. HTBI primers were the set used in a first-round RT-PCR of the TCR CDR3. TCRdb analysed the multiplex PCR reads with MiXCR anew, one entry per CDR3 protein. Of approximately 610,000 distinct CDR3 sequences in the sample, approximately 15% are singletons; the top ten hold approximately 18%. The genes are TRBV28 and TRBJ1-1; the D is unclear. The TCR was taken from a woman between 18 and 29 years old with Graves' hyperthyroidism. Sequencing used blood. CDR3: CASSLWGPEAFF. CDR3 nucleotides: TGTGCCAGCAGTTTATGGGGCCCTGAAGCTTTCTTT.